This T cell receptor beta chain is from a study of T cells of healthy individuals. The V gene lost 1 base and the J gene lost 3 bases, with 16 bases spanning the gap. The CDR3 length is 16 residues. Germline V CDR1 and CDR2: SQVTM, ANQGSEA. TCRdb re-analysed the 5' RACE reads in MiXCR, keeping a single row per CDR3 protein. This sample carries tens of thousands of distinct CDR3 sequences, more than 4.5% of them seen once, and the ten largest clones take less than 9.5%. This clonotype was seen at least ten times. This sequence was found in a human donor in good health. The chain uses TRBV29-1 and TRBJ1-5, with D possibly being TRBD1 (6 bases). As DNA, the CDR3 is TGCAGCGTTGAAGTAGGGGGGGTAGGTAACAATCAGCCCCAGCATTTT. Amino acids: CSVEVGGVGNNQPQHF.